One T cell receptor (beta chain) is described in this entry. What it binds is unknown. Trimming took 6 bases from V and 7 from J, leaving 10 bases between them. CDR3 length equals 11 residues. Germline CDR1 is MNHEY and CDR2 is SVGAGI. The data belong to a study of shared clonotypes between healthy human individuals. It was about 190 ng DNA, some 30,000 T cell genomes, that sorted-subset replicate PCRs used. Profiling relied on immunoSEQ multiplex PCR, and the TCRdb table lists in-frame clones only, not all of them. The table lists under 2,500,000 clones, approximately 96% of them singletons, with roughly 0.13% in the top ten. Whole-study findings and limits: Naive CD4 clonotype sharing across several donors was 4% to 5.5%.

The V and J genes are TRBV6-5 and TRBJ2-7, with no clear D. The specimen sequenced was naive CD4+ T cells sorted from blood. Documented subset: CD45RA+ positively selected. This receptor was identified in a young man in good health. The CDR3 loop reads CASRVNGEQYF. The CDR3 DNA reads as TGTGCCAGCAGGGTAAATGGAGAGCAGTACTTC.